The TCR beta chain described here comes from a study of Ad26.COV2.S vaccination and SARS-CoV-2 variants. Study-level information: Ad26.COV2.S given intramuscularly, once or twice 56 days apart.

The treatment: approximately 18 received Ad26.COV2.S at low or high dose, single or two shots; about five received placebo; per-sample allocation not given. Day 63 following the first vaccine or placebo injection was when the samples were taken. Germline-derived CDR1 and CDR2 are DFQATT and SNEGSKA (reference sequence). V lost 3 bases and J 2 bases, leaving 8 bases between the germline ends. CDR3 length: 12 residues. Assay used: immunoSEQ multiplex PCR; TCRdb lists only in-frame clones, some missing. Of roughly 700,000 clones in the sample, around 92% are singletons; the top ten hold around 1.5%. The V and J genes are TRBV20-1 and TRBJ2-7; no clear D gene. The specimen was peripheral blood, collected in a trial of Ad26.COV2.S vaccine versus placebo. The receptor was derived from a person aged 18-65 years who received the Ad26.COV2.S COVID-19 vaccine or a placebo. The CDR3 region has the DNA TGCAGTGCTAGTACTGGAACCTACGAGCAGTACTTC. Amino acids: CSASTGTYEQYF.